The clone carrying this TCR beta chain was seen just once. The CDR3 is made up of 13 amino acids. The V and J ends lost 4 bases and 2 bases respectively, with 9 bases between them. Germline assignment: CDR1 SGHRS and CDR2 YFSETQ. Authors' methods: The assay estimated nucleated cells by amplifying reference gene primers. Data came from immunoSEQ multiplex PCR; TCRdb stores just in-frame clones and leaves some out. Clone size and V and J calls were adopted from that table, with D and trimming inferred from the DNA. The data contain roughly 13,000 clones, about 86% of them singletons. This record comes from a study of blood T cell repertoires in COVID-19. Study overall: There were acute and convalescent COVID-19 samples, and they came from the United States, Italy and Spain. Sample material is recorded as cDNA or gDNA derived from T cells, B-cell-depleted T cells, or PBMCs.

The rearrangement uses TRBV5-1 and TRBJ2-5; D not certain. The TCR sequence derives from a man older than 75 with acute or convalescent COVID-19. The source material was peripheral blood. DNA of the CDR3: TGCGCCAGCAGCCTGGCGACACAAGAGACCCAGTACTTC. This codes for CASSLATQETQYF.